The 32 T cell receptor beta chains listed next were all sequenced from one sample in a study of T cell changes during pregnancy in multiple sclerosis. Measured with immunoSEQ multiplex PCR; TCRdb has only the in-frame clones, and not every one. The data hold 55,000 to 65,000 clones, with 93% observed a single time. The sequenced sample was peripheral blood, obtained after pregnancy. Receptors were obtained from a female donor with multiple sclerosis, enrolled in a pregnancy study.

The chain couples TRBV7-3 to TRBJ1-5, with 7 bases identical to TRBD1. Germline assignment: CDR1 SGHTA and CDR2 FQGTGA. This CDR3 comprises 20 residues. The trim removed 1 base at V and 3 bases at J, leaving 18 bases unmatched. The CDR3: CASSLKGPGQETGYNQPQHF. The CDR3 coding sequence is TGTGCCAGCAGCTTAAAGGGCCCAGGACAGGAAACAGGGTACAATCAGCCCCAGCATTTT.

This clone has only a few counts. The chain has TRBV27 and TRBJ1-5; D unresolved. Germline lookup yields CDR1 MNHEY and CDR2 SMNVEV (reference sequence). Between the trimmed V and J ends, which lost 7 bases and 7 bases, there was a span of 14 bases. This CDR3 comprises 13 residues. CDR3 DNA sequence: TGTGCCAGCACGGAGGACGGGTACCAGCCCCAGCATTTT. Amino acids: CASTEDGYQPQHF.

The V call is TRBV7-9, the J call TRBJ2-7; the match to TRBD2 covers 11 bases. The CDR3 has 16 amino acids. From germline, CDR1 is SEHNR and CDR2 FQNEAQ (reference sequence). V lost 5 bases to trimming and J lost 3 bases; unmatched junction nucleotides: 9. CDR3 coding DNA: TGTGCCAGCAGCCTCGGACTAGCGGGCCACTTCTACGAGCAGTACTTC. This translates into CASSLGLAGHFYEQYF.

This chain joins TRBV28 and TRBJ2-1, with 8 bases identical to TRBD1. Trimming took 11 bases from V and 4 from J; bases not matched to a gene: 10. Germline loops: CDR1 MDHEN, CDR2 SYDVKM. The CDR3 is made up of 14 amino acids. The CDR3 sequence: CASRTGRGYNEQFF. CDR3 coding DNA: TGTGCCTCAAGGACAGGGCGGGGATACAATGAGCAGTTCTTC.

The chain combines TRBV28 with TRBJ2-1; 15 nucleotides match TRBD2. The CDR3 is 15 amino acids. In germline, CDR1 is MDHEN, CDR2 SYDVKM. V was pared by 5 bases and J by 8 bases, with 4 bases of the junction left unmatched. CDR3 sequence (DNA): TGTGCCAGCAGTCCAGGGACTAGCGGGAGGTATGAGCAGTTCTTC. Its protein product is CASSPGTSGRYEQFF. Together with reference TRBV28 and TRBJ2-1, the CDR3 gives the full variable domain: DVKVTQSSRYLVKRTGEKVFLECVQDMDHENMFWYRQDPGLGLRLIYFSYDVKMKEKGDIPEGYSVSREKKERFSLILESASTNQTSMYLCASSPGTSGRYEQFFGPGTRLTVL.

This sequence joins TRBV6-1 and TRBJ2-3, with D maybe TRBD1 (5 bases). The CDR3 is 15 amino acids. The germline CDR1 and CDR2 sequences are MNHNS and SASEGT. Trimming stripped 2 bases from V and 4 bases from J, with 13 bases between. DNA of the CDR3: TGTGCCAGCAGTGAAATAGTGGTGGGGCCAGATACGCAGTATTTT. Amino acid sequence: CASSEIVVGPDTQYF.

This clone was detected a few times. The V gene is TRBV7-9, the J gene TRBJ1-2; 9 positions agree with TRBD1. The ends lost 5 bases at V and 6 bases at J; junction bases unmatched: 10. Germline values: CDR1 SEHNR, CDR2 FQNEAQ (reference sequence). There are 15 residues in the CDR3. CDR3 in amino acids: CASSATGGRVDGYTF. The CDR3 coding sequence is TGTGCCAGCAGCGCGACAGGGGGACGGGTTGATGGCTACACCTTC. The variable domain in full, completed from reference TRBV7-9 and TRBJ1-2, reads DTGVSQNPRHKITKRGQNVTFRCDPISEHNRLYWYRQTLGQGPEFLTYFQNEAQLEKSRLLSDRFSAERPKGSFSTLEIQRTEQGDSAMYLCASSATGGRVDGYTFGSGTRLTVV.

The chain links TRBV19 to TRBJ1-5; possibly TRBD1 for D (5 bases). The V end lost 6 bases, the J end lost 2 bases, and 11 bases lay between the germline ends. The CDR3 extends over 14 amino acids. CDR1 and CDR2 from the germline V gene are LNHDA and SQIVND (reference sequence). The CDR3 here is CASSSQGGNQPQHF. The CDR3 DNA sequence: TGTGCCAGTAGCTCTCAGGGTGGCAATCAGCCCCAGCATTTT.

The chain is built from TRBV4-3 and TRBJ2-7; 9 bases fit TRBD1. The CDR3 spans 15 residues. J gave up 4 bases and V 4 bases, and 8 bases lay outside the gene matches. From germline, CDR1 is LGHNA and CDR2 YSLEER. The CDR3 loop reads CASSLLQGASYEQYF. For the CDR3, the DNA is TGCGCCAGCAGCCTTTTACAGGGGGCATCGTACGAGCAGTACTTC.

The chain joins TRBV2 to TRBJ2-5; TRBD2 aligns across 8 bases. The germline V gene has CDR1 SNHLY and CDR2 FYNNEI. V was pared by 4 bases and J by 5 bases, with 6 bases of the junction left unmatched. The CDR3 is made up of 14 amino acids. The CDR3 loop reads CASSVREGSETQYF. CDR3 in DNA: TGTGCCAGCAGTGTTCGGGAGGGTTCCGAGACCCAGTACTTC.

As to this clone: This sample includes further DNA sequences coding for the same CDR3. This chain uses TRBV4-3 with TRBJ2-1, with D unclear. This CDR3 is 15 amino acids long. V shed 0 bases and J shed 0 bases, with 6 bases lying between them. Germline V CDR1 and CDR2: LGHNA, YSLEER. The CDR3 coding sequence is TGCGCCAGCAGCCAAGACTTGAGCTCCTACAATGAGCAGTTCTTC. This sequence encodes CASSQDLSSYNEQFF.

In this sample, this clone turned up a few times. The chain carries TRBV11-3 and TRBJ2-4; maybe TRBD2 (6 bases). Germline V gene sequence: CDR1 SGHNT, CDR2 YENEEA. Deletions cut 5 bases from V and 5 bases from J, with 13 bases between. This CDR3 comprises 14 residues. This CDR3 reads CASSPRTTENIQYF. CDR3 DNA: TGTGCCAGCAGCCCCCGGACTACTGAAAACATTCAGTACTTC.

The gene calls are TRBV5-1 and TRBJ1-2; the match to TRBD1 covers 8 bases. Germline values: CDR1 SGHRS, CDR2 YFSETQ. This CDR3 region has 16 residues. V trimming: 4 bases; J trimming: 0 bases; junction bases outside the gene matches: 8. CDR3 sequence reads: CASSPGQGVPNYGYTF. The DNA of the CDR3 is TGCGCCAGCAGCCCCGGACAGGGAGTCCCTAACTATGGCTACACCTTC.

J is TRBJ1-5 and V is TRBV6-5; 7 bases are shared with TRBD1. V dropped 6 bases and J dropped 5; count of bases not matched to a gene: 7. The germline CDR1 and CDR2 sequences are MNHEY and SVGAGI. CDR3 size: 14 residues. CDR3 amino acids: CASSTTGVYQPQHF. CDR3 nucleotides: TGTGCCAGCAGCACCACAGGGGTGTATCAGCCCCAGCATTTT.

The gene calls are TRBV5-6 and TRBJ2-7; the D gene is possibly TRBD1 (6 bases). Germline V gene sequence: CDR1 SGHDT, CDR2 YYEEEE. CDR3 length: 15 residues. The V end was cut by 4 bases, the J end by 2 bases, with 16 bases between. DNA for the CDR3: TGTGCCAGCAGCCGAACAGGGTTAGGAACCTACGAGCAGTACTTC. Its translation: CASSRTGLGTYEQYF.

This rearrangement joins TRBV4-1 to TRBJ2-2; the D gene is possibly TRBD2 (7 bases). The germline V gene has CDR1 MGHRA and CDR2 YSYEKL. The V end lost 4 bases, the J end lost 7 bases, and 28 bases lay between the germline ends. The CDR3 is made up of 19 amino acids. CDR3 in DNA: TGCGCCAGCAGCCCTGGGGGACGGGGGCAACGCGGGAGTATCGGGGAGCTGTTTTTT. Translated, it gives CASSPGGRGQRGSIGELFF.

The chain recombines TRBV15 with TRBJ2-7; a weak D match, TRBD2 (5 bases). V lost 2 bases and J 6 bases, leaving 20 bases between the germline ends. The length of the CDR3 is 16 residues. CDR1 LNHNV and CDR2 YYDKDF come from the germline V gene (reference sequence). The CDR3: CATSRPSGQEAREQYF. In DNA, the CDR3 is TGTGCCACCAGCAGACCTTCTGGCCAGGAGGCTCGCGAGCAGTACTTC.

This clone has a single count. The chain is built from TRBV28 and TRBJ1-5; TRBD1 matches 8 bases. Germline CDR1 is MDHEN and CDR2 is SYDVKM. V was pared by 7 bases and J by 7 bases, with 9 bases of the junction left unmatched. The CDR3 has 14 amino acids. The CDR3 DNA follows: TGTGCCAGCATCGCCGGACAGGGCGGGCAGCCCCAGCATTTT. Protein product: CASIAGQGGQPQHF.

The rearrangement links TRBV7-9 to TRBJ2-7; D not certain. This CDR3 comprises 15 residues. Germline CDR1 reads SEHNR; CDR2 reads FQNEAQ (reference sequence). Trimming took 1 base from V and 7 from J, leaving 17 bases between them. Here the CDR3 reads CASSLVGPEPKEQYF. DNA for the CDR3: TGTGCCAGCAGCTTAGTAGGTCCGGAGCCAAAGGAGCAGTACTTC.

This rearrangement joins TRBV7-2 to TRBJ2-2, with 9 bases fitting TRBD2. Germline V CDR1 and CDR2: SGHTA, FQGNSA. V lost 5 bases, J lost 8 bases, and 18 bases stayed unmatched. The CDR3 runs to 18 residues. This CDR3 reads CASSPVIGGGRAVGELFF. The CDR3 DNA is TGTGCCAGCAGCCCTGTTATAGGGGGCGGGAGGGCGGTTGGGGAGCTGTTTTTT. Complete variable domain (other parts from reference TRBV7-2 and TRBJ2-2): GAGVSQSPSNKVTEKGKDVELRCDPISGHTALYWYRQSLGQGLEFLIYFQGNSAPDKSGLPSDRFSAERTGGSVSTLTIQRTQQEDSAVYLCASSPVIGGGRAVGELFFGEGSRLTVL.

This clone appeared a single time. The chain couples TRBV4-3 to TRBJ2-7; D possibly corresponds to TRBD2 (6 bases). Germline lookup yields CDR1 LGHNA and CDR2 YSLEER. The CDR3 is made up of 15 amino acids. V was pared by 1 base and J by 1 base, with 11 bases between. CDR3 in amino acids: CASSQASAGSYEQYF. For the CDR3, the DNA is TGCGCCAGCAGCCAAGCTTCAGCGGGTTCCTACGAGCAGTACTTC.

The chain uses TRBV19 and TRBJ1-4; 8 bases line up with TRBD1. CDR3 length: 15 amino acids. From germline, CDR1 is LNHDA and CDR2 SQIVND (reference sequence). V trimming: 4 bases; J trimming: 5 bases; junction bases outside the gene matches: 6. The CDR3 DNA follows: TGTGCCAGTAGTACACTACAGGGGGGAAATGAAAAACTGTTTTTT. This codes for CASSTLQGGNEKLFF.

This chain connects TRBV7-2 to TRBJ1-2, with a possible D match to TRBD1 (5 bases). Per germline, CDR1 SGHTA and CDR2 FQGNSA. Trimming pared 5 bases from V and 3 bases from J, leaving 19 bases between. The CDR3 extends over 16 amino acids. The CDR3 spells CASSPRWGGGDYGYTF. CDR3 sequence (DNA): TGTGCCAGCAGCCCGAGGTGGGGGGGAGGGGACTATGGCTACACCTTC.

The CDR3 here is CASSKALCMGQGSGYTF. The CDR3 region has the DNA TGTGCCAGCAGCAAAGCGCTTTGTATGGGACAGGGATCTGGCTACACCTTC. The chain employs TRBV21-1 and TRBJ1-2; TRBD1, as called in the table, went unchecked against the DNA. TRBV21-1 constitutes a pseudogene. CDR3 length equals 17 residues.

The chain joins TRBV21-1 to TRBJ1-5; the table's D call, TRBD1, has no DNA check behind it. TRBV21-1 is reported as a pseudogene. This CDR3 is 16 amino acids long. CDR3 DNA sequence: TGTGCCAGCAGCAAAATTTGGACAGGGCGGAATCAGCCCCAGCATTTT. Protein sequence: CASSKIWTGRNQPQHF.

Only one count was recorded for this clone. This sample includes further DNA sequences coding for the same CDR3. The J gene is TRBJ2-1, the V gene TRBV9; 10 bases match TRBD2. The CDR3 has 15 residues. Germline trimming cut 3 bases from V and 0 bases from J; bases unmatched to any gene: 0. Germline V lookup: CDR1 SGDLS, CDR2 YYNGEE. The CDR3 DNA reads TGTGCCAGCAGCGCTAGCGGGAGCTCCTACAATGAGCAGTTCTTC. This translates into CASSASGSSYNEQFF.

The V and J genes are TRBV7-8 and TRBJ1-2; D might be TRBD1 (6 bases). V dropped 5 bases and J dropped 0 bases, with 22 bases sitting between them. The CDR3 spans 18 residues. Germline V CDR1 and CDR2: SGHVS, FQNEAQ. The CDR3 spells CASSPRLRMTGANYGYTF. As DNA, the CDR3 is TGTGCCAGCAGCCCGAGACTAAGAATGACAGGAGCTAACTATGGCTACACCTTC.

The chain links TRBV28 to TRBJ2-7; D possibly corresponds to TRBD1 (5 bases). CDR3 length: 13 residues. V was pared by 6 bases and J by 1 base, with 10 bases between. Germline loops: CDR1 MDHEN, CDR2 SYDVKM. The CDR3: CASSQTDSYEQYF. The CDR3 coding sequence is TGTGCCAGCAGCCAGACAGATTCCTACGAGCAGTACTTC.

This clone was seen a single time. This sequence joins TRBV30 and TRBJ2-7; no reliable D call. The CDR3 extends over 13 amino acids. Trimming stripped 5 bases from V and 2 bases from J, with 13 bases between. Germline CDR1 is GTSNPN and CDR2 is SVGIG (reference sequence). CDR3 in amino acids: CAWSEPNPYEQYF. For the CDR3, the DNA is TGTGCCTGGTCCGAGCCCAATCCCTACGAGCAGTACTTC.

The chain carries TRBV6-6 and TRBJ1-2; the D gene is possibly TRBD1 (6 bases). CDR3 length: 15 residues. Germline V gene data show CDR1 as MNHNY and CDR2 as SVGAGI (reference sequence). The V and J ends lost 2 bases and 2 bases respectively, with 12 bases between them. CDR3 nucleotide sequence: TGTGCCAGCAGTTACAACGACAGGCCCAACTATGGCTACACCTTC. This encodes CASSYNDRPNYGYTF.

The V and J genes are TRBV27 and TRBJ2-3; D call uncertain. Germline CDR1 reads MNHEY; CDR2 reads SMNVEV (reference sequence). Trimming took off 8 bases at V and 1 base at J, with 10 bases between the two ends. This CDR3 region has 13 residues. CDR3 DNA sequence: TGTGCCAGCGGGTCAACAGGCACAGATACGCAGTATTTT. Amino acids: CASGSTGTDTQYF.

This chain links TRBV28 with TRBJ2-5, with D perhaps TRBD1 (5 bases). The germline V and J ends were trimmed by 2 bases and 4 bases, with 11 bases remaining between them. CDR1 and CDR2 (germline): MDHEN, SYDVKM. The CDR3 is 14 residues long. Here the CDR3 reads CASSLETDGETQYF. CDR3 sequence (DNA): TGTGCCAGCAGTTTAGAGACAGACGGAGAGACCCAGTACTTC.